Each of the 17 T cell receptor beta chains below was sequenced from the same sample in a study of T-cell memory formation after mild COVID-19 (dated by TCRdb to 2020 to 2022). Library prep was done by 5' RACE. Sequencer: Illumina NovaSeq 6000. The raw public data were reprocessed by TCRdb itself: fastp quality trimming at Q25, MiXCR clonotype calling, in-frame beta chains only. Every distinct CDR3 protein forms one entry, paired with its most common genes and DNA. Counted in this sample were under 650,000 distinct CDR3 sequences; more than 15% of them appeared once. Together, the top ten hold around 12% of the sample. Material for sequencing was PBMCs or a T cell subset sorted from them (not recorded which). These receptors were taken from an adult woman who had mild COVID-19 (a few samples of this study predate the infection). The sample titles of this study are shuffled in the database, so cell type and time point are left out; the donor was told from shared clones.

V usage is TRBV29-1 and J usage is TRBJ2-4; TRBD2 matches at 7 bases. Germline V CDR1 and CDR2: SQVTM, ANQGSEA. The CDR3 loop spans 15 amino acids. V lost 0 bases to trimming and J lost 0 bases; unmatched junction nucleotides: 2. CDR3 coding DNA: TGCAGCGTTGAAGATTGGGAGGGAGCCAAAAACATTCAGTACTTC. This sequence encodes CSVEDWEGAKNIQYF.

The CDR3 sequence: CSGGESAKNIQYF. CDR3 DNA: TGCAGCGGTGGGGAGTCGGCCAAAAACATTCAGTACTTC. The genes are TRBV29-1 and TRBJ2-4; a weak D match, TRBD2 (5 bases). Germline V gene sequence: CDR1 SQVTM, CDR2 ANQGSEA. V lost 7 bases and J lost 1, with 11 bases in between. The CDR3 is 13 residues long.

V gene TRBV5-1 combines with J gene TRBJ2-1; 7 bases are a match to TRBD2. The length of the CDR3 is 15 residues. Germline V CDR1 and CDR2: SGHRS, YFSETQ. The trim removed 4 bases at V and 12 bases at J, leaving 16 bases unmatched. DNA of the CDR3: TGCGCCAGCAGCCCCACCCCCGGGGCCTCGGGAGGGCAGTTCTTC. Encoded protein: CASSPTPGASGGQFF.

J is TRBJ2-1 and V is TRBV27; 8 nucleotides agree with TRBD1. Germline assignment: CDR1 MNHEY and CDR2 SMNVEV (reference sequence). The CDR3 has 15 amino acids. Losses at the gene ends were 5 bases for V and 8 bases for J; bases not matched to a gene: 11. CDR3: CASSPVGTGFDEQFF. The DNA for the CDR3 is TGTGCCAGCAGTCCGGTAGGGACAGGTTTCGATGAGCAGTTCTTC.

This clonotype came up many times. This rearrangement joins TRBV7-9 to TRBJ2-7; D remains unclear. With 3 bases removed from V and 3 bases from J, the gap between germline ends came to 3 bases. This CDR3 has 11 amino acids. Germline V gives CDR1 SEHNR, CDR2 FQNEAQ (reference sequence). CDR3 loop: CASSFNYEQYF. The DNA of the CDR3 is TGTGCCAGCAGCTTTAACTACGAGCAGTACTTC.

This clonotype came up a few times. The chain is built from TRBV5-6 and TRBJ2-7; D is uncertain. Germline CDR1 and CDR2: SGHDT and YYEEEE. This CDR3 region has 13 residues. The V and J ends lost 2 bases and 3 bases respectively, with 9 bases between them. CDR3 residues: CASSFGLDYEQYF. CDR3 nucleotide sequence: TGTGCCAGCAGCTTCGGGCTTGACTACGAGCAGTACTTC.

The chain carries TRBV6-2 or TRBV6-3 and TRBJ1-6; D call uncertain. Trimming stripped 5 bases from V and 8 bases from J, with 22 bases between. Germline V gene lookup returns CDR1 MNHEY and CDR2 SVGEGT. The CDR3 is 17 residues long. This chain's CDR3 is CASSPVRRAGRDSPLHF. CDR3 nucleotide sequence: TGTGCCAGCAGTCCGGTGAGACGGGCCGGTAGGGATTCACCCCTCCACTTT.

This clonotype has more than one count but fewer than ten. The V and J genes are TRBV5-5 and TRBJ2-1; D gene unclear. V was pared by 2 bases and J by 8 bases, with 11 bases between. The CDR3 consists of 13 residues. CDR1 and CDR2 from the germline V gene are SGHKS and YYEKEE (reference sequence). The CDR3 protein is CASSLRADYEQFF. CDR3 coding DNA: TGTGCCAGCAGCTTACGGGCCGACTATGAGCAGTTCTTC.

The chain recombines TRBV24-1 with TRBJ2-7; TRBD1 is a possible D gene (6 bases). The CDR3 is 14 residues long. In germline, CDR1 is KGHDR, CDR2 SFDVKD. Trimming shortened V by 2 bases and J by 3 bases, and 10 bases separated the two germline ends. The CDR3 is CATSDSGTLYEQYF. The CDR3 DNA follows: TGTGCCACCAGTGATTCCGGGACACTCTACGAGCAGTACTTC.

This clonotype has only a few counts. The chain uses TRBV25-1 and TRBJ2-7, with 8 bases lining up with TRBD1. This CDR3 has 14 residues. Trimming took 8 bases from V and 1 from J; bases not matched to a gene: 7. The V gene's germline CDR1 is MGHDK and CDR2 SYGVNS. The CDR3 loop is CASGGTGLSYEQYF. The CDR3 nucleotides read TGTGCCAGCGGCGGGACAGGACTTTCCTACGAGCAGTACTTC.

The V and J genes are TRBV25-1 and TRBJ2-2; D remains unclear. This CDR3 region has 15 residues. V was shortened by 3 bases and J by 4 bases, with 12 bases between the two germline ends. The germline gives CDR1 MGHDK, CDR2 SYGVNS. CDR3 residues: CASSDPGRPTGELFF. The CDR3 coding sequence is TGTGCCAGCAGTGACCCCGGCAGACCCACCGGGGAGCTGTTTTTT.

The chain recombines TRBV4-2 with TRBJ2-2, with no clear D. V dropped 0 bases and J dropped 5 bases, with 10 bases sitting between them. CDR1 and CDR2 (germline): LGHNA, YNFKEQ. The CDR3 covers 15 residues. As DNA, the CDR3 is TGTGCCAGCAGCCAAGAATGGGGTGTGACCGGGGAGCTGTTTTTT. Its translation is CASSQEWGVTGELFF.

The J gene is TRBJ2-1, the V gene TRBV3-1, with D unresolved. CDR1 LGHDT and CDR2 YNNKEL come from the germline V gene (reference sequence). Trimming left V 1 base short and J 2 bases short, with 15 bases between. The CDR3 has 17 residues. The CDR3 protein is CASSQVGLAGAYNEQFF. The CDR3 DNA sequence: TGTGCCAGCAGCCAAGTAGGTCTGGCTGGGGCCTACAATGAGCAGTTCTTC.

There are a few counts of this clonotype. The chain joins TRBV29-1 to TRBJ1-2; D is uncertain. The CDR3 is 12 amino acids. Germline CDR1 SQVTM, CDR2 ANQGSEA. V was clipped by 4 bases and J by 4 bases, with 10 bases between them. The CDR3: CSVGTASYGYTF. DNA for the CDR3: TGCAGCGTTGGCACAGCGAGCTATGGCTACACCTTC.

This clonotype was picked up many times. V gene TRBV5-1 combines with J gene TRBJ2-2; no clear D gene. The length of the CDR3 is 13 residues. V lost 0 bases, J lost 2 bases, and 2 bases lay in between. Germline V gene data show CDR1 as SGHRS and CDR2 as YFSETQ. This chain's CDR3 is CASSLDNTGELFF. The CDR3 DNA reads as TGCGCCAGCAGCTTGGATAACACCGGGGAGCTGTTTTTT.

There are many counts of this clonotype. The chain joins TRBV15 to TRBJ2-1; the match to TRBD1 covers 7 bases. V lost 0 bases, J lost 8 bases, and 1 base stayed unmatched. The CDR3 totals 13 residues. Looked up from germline, CDR1 is LNHNV and CDR2 is YYDKDF (reference sequence). The CDR3 reads CATSREGGYEQFF. Written as DNA, the CDR3 is TGTGCCACCAGCAGAGAAGGGGGCTATGAGCAGTTCTTC.

The rearrangement links TRBV19 to TRBJ1-5, with 9 nucleotides matching TRBD1. J gave up 7 bases and V 7 bases, and 8 bases lay outside the gene matches. Germline CDR1 and CDR2: LNHDA and SQIVND (reference sequence). CDR3 length: 14 residues. CDR3 DNA sequence: TGTGCCAGTACCCCGGGACAGGGAGCCCAGCCCCAGCATTTT. Protein sequence: CASTPGQGAQPQHF. The variable domain in full, completed from reference TRBV19 and TRBJ1-5, reads DGGITQSPKYLFRKEGQNVTLSCEQNLNHDAMYWYRQDPGQGLRLIYYSQIVNDFQKGDIAEGYSVSREKKESFPLTVTSAQKNPTAFYLCASTPGQGAQPQHFGDGTRLSIL.